This T cell receptor beta chain stems from a study of CD8+ T cells in alopecia areata. About the research overall: Administration of oral tofacitinib to treated patients was at 5 to 10 mg twice daily. Study findings and constraints: Having just one nonresponder leaves the connection between baseline CD8+ expansion and response unresolved.

The germline V gene encodes CDR1 GTSNPN and CDR2 SVGIG (reference sequence). V lost 4 bases, J lost 1 base, and 4 bases lay in between. CDR3 length: 11 residues. Treatment indicated: oral pan-JAK inhibitor, 5-10 mg twice daily. In regard to this clone: The antigen remains unidentified.

Isolated RNA was reverse transcribed into cDNA used as the sequencing template. This table comes from immunoSEQ multiplex PCR, and its TCRdb copy is limited to in-frame clones, with some not included. The sample records 200,000 or so clones, roughly 64% being singletons. The chain uses TRBV30 and TRBJ1-1; D ambiguous. The source material was CD4+ T cells sorted from blood, sampled at week 24, from a patient treated with tofacitinib. The clonotype was recovered from a human donor with alopecia areata. The DNA for the CDR3 is TGTGCCTGGAACGAGAACACTGAAGCTTTCTTT. Its protein is CAWNENTEAFF.